Below, 12 T cell receptor beta chains from the same sample are listed, as sequenced in a study of yellow fever vaccine responses in identical twins. TCRdb ran MiXCR on the RT-PCR reads and lists one entry per CDR3 protein. Of under 4,500 distinct CDR3 sequences in the sample, around 91% were seen once. This material consisted of T cells from blood (PBMCs), unsorted or a sorted subset (not recorded which), taken before or after yellow fever vaccination (not recorded which). Every receptor here comes from a young woman who received the yellow fever vaccine.

The chain is built from TRBV29-1 and TRBJ1-5; D call uncertain. Germline CDR1 is SQVTM and CDR2 is ANQGSEA. The V end was cut by 0 bases, the J end by 4 bases, with 4 bases between. The CDR3 runs 12 residues. The CDR3 region is CSVEDGNQPQHF. As DNA, the CDR3 is TGCAGCGTTGAAGATGGTAATCAGCCCCAGCATTTT.

The V call is TRBV6-5, the J call TRBJ1-1, with a weak D call TRBD1 (6 bases). The CDR3 is 15 residues long. CDR1 is MNHEY and CDR2 is SVGAGI in the germline V gene. V lost 4 bases and J 7 bases, leaving 19 bases between the germline ends. This CDR3 is CASSWGRAGGVEAFF. In DNA, the CDR3 is TGTGCCAGCAGTTGGGGGCGGGCTGGGGGAGTTGAAGCTTTCTTT.

This chain connects TRBV11-1 to TRBJ2-1; possible D gene TRBD2, 6 bases. Germline assignment: CDR1 SGHAT and CDR2 FQDESV (reference sequence). This CDR3 is 14 amino acids long. Trimming left V 0 bases short and J 7 bases short, with 10 bases between. CDR3 region: CASSLAGGQNEQFF. The CDR3 DNA sequence: TGTGCCAGCAGCTTAGCGGGAGGTCAGAATGAGCAGTTCTTC.

CDR3 DNA sequence: TGCGCCAGCAGCCAAGGGCCCAGGGATGGGGCCAACGTCCTGACTTTC. Its translation: CASSQGPRDGANVLTF. The J gene is TRBJ2-6, the V gene TRBV4-3; TRBD1 might be the D (5 bases). From germline, CDR1 is LGHNA and CDR2 YSLEER. This CDR3 has 16 residues. The V end was cut by 1 base, the J end by 3 bases, with 10 bases between.

This CDR3 reads CSVATTQETQYF. The CDR3 coding sequence is TGCAGCGTTGCGACTACCCAAGAGACCCAGTACTTC. The chain couples TRBV29-1 to TRBJ2-5, with D perhaps TRBD2 (5 bases). The CDR3 has 12 residues. From germline, CDR1 is SQVTM and CDR2 ANQGSEA. The V gene lost 4 bases and the J gene lost 1 base, with 7 bases spanning the gap.

The chain joins TRBV20-1 to TRBJ2-5; 13 bases agree with TRBD2. Germline CDR1 is DFQATT and CDR2 is SNEGSKA (reference sequence). This CDR3 has 18 amino acids. J was trimmed by 4 bases and V by 3 bases; bases with no gene match: 14. CDR3 amino acids: CSASGLAGDPHMSETQYF. CDR3 sequence (DNA): TGCAGTGCTAGCGGACTAGCGGGAGACCCCCACATGTCAGAGACCCAGTACTTC.

The CDR3 nucleotides are TGCGCCAGCAGCCTCAAGGACCCGTCCAGGGGCTACACCTTC. Encoded protein: CASSLKDPSRGYTF. The chain combines TRBV5-1 with TRBJ1-2; no clear D. Germline V gene sequence: CDR1 SGHRS, CDR2 YFSETQ. The CDR3 totals 14 residues. Trimming left V 4 bases short and J 8 bases short, with 18 bases between.

This chain uses TRBV25-1 with TRBJ2-3, with 7 bases fitting TRBD2. The CDR3 has 13 residues. In germline, CDR1 is MGHDK, CDR2 SYGVNS. The trim removed 6 bases at V and 3 bases at J, leaving 3 bases unmatched. CDR3 region: CASSLAVTDTQYF. Written as DNA, the CDR3 is TGTGCCAGCAGCCTAGCGGTTACAGATACGCAGTATTTT.

This sequence joins TRBV5-1 and TRBJ2-2; unclear D gene. This CDR3 is 15 amino acids long. V gave up 4 bases and J gave up 1 base, with 11 bases separating them. From germline, CDR1 is SGHRS and CDR2 YFSETQ. DNA for the CDR3: TGCGCCAGCAGCCCAATCCGACAGAACACCGGGGAGCTGTTTTTT. It encodes CASSPIRQNTGELFF.

V usage is TRBV18 and J usage is TRBJ2-7, with 8 bases aligning to TRBD1. CDR1 is KGHSH, CDR2 LQKENI, per germline. The CDR3 consists of 16 residues. Trimming at V came to 3 bases and at J to 1 base, leaving 8 bases not matched to a gene. The DNA for the CDR3 is TGTGCCAGCTCACCCCCACTCGGACAGGGATCCTACGAGCAGTACTTC. Its translation: CASSPPLGQGSYEQYF.

V usage is TRBV20-1 and J usage is TRBJ2-7; maybe TRBD2 (5 bases). The germline V gene has CDR1 DFQATT and CDR2 SNEGSKA (reference sequence). The CDR3 spans 12 residues. CDR3 residues: CLPTGISYEQYF. CDR3 bases: TGCCTTCCGACGGGAATCTCCTACGAGCAGTACTTC.

This rearrangement joins TRBV12-5 to TRBJ2-1; TRBD2 matches at 16 bases. CDR1 and CDR2 from the germline V gene are LGHNT and FRNRAP. The V and J ends lost 6 bases and 9 bases, in that order; junction bases with no gene match: 8. CDR3 length: 16 residues. CDR3 sequence reads: CASGAGTSGGASEQFF. CDR3 bases: TGTGCTAGTGGAGCCGGGACTAGCGGGGGGGCCTCTGAGCAGTTCTTC.